The 27 T cell receptor beta chains in this list originate from one sample, sequenced in a study of blood T cell repertoires in COVID-19. Produced via immunoSEQ multiplex PCR; TCRdb's table is partial and in-frame only. Of over 200,000 clones listed, around 88% are singletons. The sample consisted of PBMCs or T cells enriched from blood (not recorded which). The origin of the receptors is a woman in her thirties or forties with acute COVID-19.

The chain combines TRBV13 with TRBJ2-5, with 8 bases fitting TRBD2. V lost 2 bases, J lost 2 bases, and 7 bases stayed unmatched. The CDR3 contains 16 residues. Germline V gene lookup returns CDR1 PRHDT and CDR2 FYEKMQ (reference sequence). The CDR3 protein is CASSLTSGGLQETQYF. CDR3 sequence (DNA): TGTGCCAGCAGCTTAACGTCGGGGGGGCTTCAAGAGACCCAGTACTTC.

This sequence joins TRBV30 and TRBJ1-5; the D gene is possibly TRBD1 (5 bases). The germline gives CDR1 GTSNPN, CDR2 SVGIG (reference sequence). Trimming cost V 5 bases and J 4 bases, with 15 bases left between them. This CDR3 is built from 14 residues. This CDR3 is CAWHDGGRNQPQHF. The CDR3 region has the DNA TGTGCCTGGCACGACGGGGGTAGAAATCAGCCCCAGCATTTT.

This clone was detected only once. V and J are TRBV7-9 and TRBJ2-3, with 8 bases identical to TRBD2. CDR3 length: 14 residues. J gave up 11 bases and V 4 bases, and 11 bases lay outside the gene matches. CDR1 and CDR2 from the germline V gene are SEHNR and FQNEAQ (reference sequence). CDR3 protein: CASSSSLSGNQQYF. The CDR3 region has the DNA TGTGCCAGCAGCTCATCTCTTAGCGGGAATCAGCAGTATTTT.

The chain has TRBV5-1 and TRBJ2-3, with D possibly TRBD1 on 5 matching bases. Germline lookup yields CDR1 SGHRS and CDR2 YFSETQ. The CDR3 sequence is 16 residues long. With 0 bases removed from V and 4 bases from J, the gap between germline ends came to 15 bases. The CDR3 loop reads CASSLAAGIVPDTQYF. As DNA, the CDR3 is TGCGCCAGCAGCTTGGCCGCAGGGATCGTCCCAGATACGCAGTATTTT.

This clone was recorded once. This chain joins TRBV6-2 or TRBV6-3 and TRBJ2-1; D might be TRBD1 (6 bases). This CDR3 comprises 13 residues. Trimming pared 3 bases from V and 7 bases from J, leaving 10 bases between. The germline V gene encodes CDR1 MNHEY and CDR2 SVGEGT. The CDR3 spells CASSYNRANEQFF. The CDR3 DNA is TGTGCCAGCAGTTATAACAGGGCAAATGAGCAGTTCTTC.

This clone was picked up one time. The chain carries TRBV4-1 and TRBJ2-3, with TRBD2 matching 7 bases. The CDR3 sequence is 15 residues long. Trimming at V came to 2 bases and at J to 3 bases, leaving 5 bases not matched to a gene. Germline V CDR1 and CDR2: MGHRA, YSYEKL. The CDR3 sequence is CASSQTAAGTDTQYF. The CDR3 DNA is TGCGCCAGCAGCCAAACGGCAGCGGGGACAGATACGCAGTATTTT.

The chain combines TRBV6-5 with TRBJ1-1, with TRBD1 identical over 9 bases. The CDR3 sequence is 13 residues long. Losses at the gene ends were 8 bases for V and 1 base for J; bases not matched to a gene: 2. The V gene's germline CDR1 is MNHEY and CDR2 SVGAGI. CDR3 nucleotide sequence: TGTGCCAGCGGGACAGGGTGGAACACTGAAGCTTTCTTT. Translated, it gives CASGTGWNTEAFF.

This chain joins TRBV29-1 and TRBJ2-1; 10 bases agree with TRBD1. The V gene end was trimmed by 4 bases and the J gene end by 7 bases; junction bases not matched to a gene: 1. Per germline, CDR1 SQVTM and CDR2 ANQGSEA. The CDR3 is 12 residues long. The CDR3 nucleotides are TGCAGCGTTGGGGGACAGGGGAATGAGCAGTTCTTC. This sequence encodes CSVGGQGNEQFF.

The rearrangement uses TRBV10-3 and TRBJ2-2, with 9 bases lining up with TRBD2. Trimming cost V 7 bases and J 4 bases; bases outside gene matches: 16. The CDR3 spans 18 residues. CDR1 and CDR2 (germline): ENHRY, SYGVKD. The CDR3 loop reads CAIKALAGGPSVTGELFF. The CDR3 DNA reads as TGTGCCATCAAGGCTCTGGCGGGAGGGCCGTCGGTCACCGGGGAGCTGTTTTTT.

This chain uses TRBV28 with TRBJ2-3, with D perhaps TRBD2 (8 bases). The CDR3 contains 18 residues. Germline values: CDR1 MDHEN, CDR2 SYDVKM. Trimming cost V 5 bases and J 2 bases, with 23 bases left between them. CDR3: CASSQGDLGLVPTDTQYF. The CDR3 region has the DNA TGTGCCAGCAGTCAGGGGGACCTGGGACTAGTCCCCACAGATACGCAGTATTTT.

The chain is built from TRBV11-3 and TRBJ2-3; 10 nucleotides line up with TRBD2. With 1 base clipped from V and 3 bases from J, the junction kept 1 base outside the gene matches. The CDR3 consists of 15 residues. Germline lookup yields CDR1 SGHNT and CDR2 YENEEA. This chain's CDR3 is CASSLGTSGTDTQYF. For the CDR3, the DNA is TGTGCCAGCAGCTTAGGGACTAGCGGAACAGATACGCAGTATTTT.

This clone was observed a handful of times. The J gene is TRBJ1-1, the V gene TRBV12-3 or TRBV12-4; D ambiguous. This CDR3 is 12 amino acids long. The ends were cut back, 2 bases at V and 5 bases at J, with 6 bases in the middle. The CDR3 coding sequence is TGTGCCAGCAGTTTAAGGCGGACTGAAGCTTTCTTT. Amino acids: CASSLRRTEAFF.

CDR3 DNA sequence: TGTGCCAGCTCATCCATTCCTGGACTAGCGCAAGAGACCCAGTACTTC. This translates into CASSSIPGLAQETQYF. The rearrangement joins TRBV18 to TRBJ2-5; 9 nucleotides agree with TRBD2. The CDR3 consists of 16 residues. CDR1 is KGHSH and CDR2 is LQKENI in the germline V gene. The V segment lost 5 bases and the J segment 2 bases; nucleotides outside the gene matches: 9.

J is TRBJ2-5 and V is TRBV5-1; D uncertain. There are 15 residues in the CDR3. Germline CDR1 reads SGHRS; CDR2 reads YFSETQ. The V gene lost 0 bases and the J gene lost 4 bases, with 13 bases spanning the gap. CDR3 sequence: CASSLAVAGLETQYF. DNA for the CDR3: TGCGCCAGCAGCTTGGCTGTGGCCGGGTTAGAGACCCAGTACTTC.

The genes are TRBV9 and TRBJ1-2; 7 bases are a match to TRBD1. The V and J ends lost 3 bases and 2 bases, in that order; junction bases with no gene match: 13. The CDR3 has 17 residues. CDR1 and CDR2 from the germline V gene are SGDLS and YYNGEE. The CDR3 coding sequence is TGTGCCAGCAGCGAACCCGGGACAGCCGCTTTCAACTATGGCTACACCTTC. It is translated as CASSEPGTAAFNYGYTF.

V gene TRBV7-2 combines with J gene TRBJ2-5; 11 bases map to TRBD1. The CDR3 is made up of 15 amino acids. V lost 5 bases, J lost 5 bases, and 7 bases stayed unmatched. CDR1 is SGHTA and CDR2 is FQGNSA in the germline V gene. The DNA of the CDR3 is TGTGCCAGCAGCCCGGACAGGGGGCGAAGCGAGACCCAGTACTTC. It encodes CASSPDRGRSETQYF.

V and J are TRBV7-8 and TRBJ2-1; 14 bases match TRBD2. The CDR3 totals 16 residues. V trimming: 5 bases; J trimming: 6 bases; junction bases outside the gene matches: 6. Germline CDR1 reads SGHVS; CDR2 reads FQNEAQ. The CDR3 is CASSLVGLAGGNEQFF. CDR3 DNA sequence: TGTGCCAGCAGCCTAGTAGGACTAGCGGGAGGCAATGAGCAGTTCTTC.

CDR3 protein: CASSSRRGNYGYTF. DNA of the CDR3: TGTGCCAGCAGCTCCCGAAGGGGGAACTATGGCTACACCTTC. The V gene is TRBV9, the J gene TRBJ1-2, with a tentative D call TRBD1 (6 bases). The CDR3 covers 14 residues. V was cut by 4 bases and J by 2 bases, with 12 bases left in between. Looked up from germline, CDR1 is SGDLS and CDR2 is YYNGEE.

The V and J genes are TRBV4-1 and TRBJ1-1, with 7 bases matching TRBD1. V shed 0 bases, J shed 2 bases, and the junction held 6 bases outside the gene matches. From germline, CDR1 is MGHRA and CDR2 YSYEKL. The CDR3 is 16 residues long. CDR3 nucleotides: TGCGCCAGCAGCCAAGATAGGTACAGGGGTAACACTGAAGCTTTCTTT. Amino acid sequence: CASSQDRYRGNTEAFF.

The chain combines TRBV18 with TRBJ1-1; D may be TRBD1 (6 bases). The CDR3 loop spans 16 amino acids. Germline loops: CDR1 KGHSH, CDR2 LQKENI. V dropped 4 bases and J dropped 1 base, with 16 bases sitting between them. CDR3 nucleotide sequence: TGTGCCAGCTCACTTCGGTCTTCGGGACAGAACACTGAAGCTTTCTTT. Its protein product is CASSLRSSGQNTEAFF.

The rearrangement uses TRBV9 and TRBJ2-1, with 11 bases aligning to TRBD2. Germline-derived CDR1 and CDR2 are SGDLS and YYNGEE. V trimming: 4 bases; J trimming: 4 bases; junction bases outside the gene matches: 10. The CDR3 length is 17 residues. The CDR3 loop is CASSRETSGNRYNEQFF. The CDR3 nucleotides read TGTGCCAGCAGCCGCGAGACTAGCGGGAACCGTTACAATGAGCAGTTCTTC. Full variable domain (outside the CDR3, taken from reference TRBV9 and TRBJ2-1): DSGVTQTPKHLITATGQRVTLRCSPRSGDLSVYWYQQSLDQGLQFLIQYYNGEERAKGNILERFSAQQFPDLHSELNLSSLELGDSALYFCASSRETSGNRYNEQFFGPGTRLTVL.

The rearrangement links TRBV20-1 to TRBJ1-1, with 7 bases lining up with TRBD1. V shed 3 bases, J shed 3 bases, and the junction held 7 bases outside the gene matches. Germline V gene lookup returns CDR1 DFQATT and CDR2 SNEGSKA (reference sequence). CDR3 length: 14 amino acids. In DNA, the CDR3 is TGCAGTGCTAGTGGAGGGGGCTGGGACACTGAAGCTTTCTTT. Its translation is CSASGGGWDTEAFF.

This rearrangement joins TRBV3-1 (or the pseudogene TRBV3-2) to TRBJ2-5; D is perhaps TRBD2 (5 bases). The V gene's germline CDR1 is LGHDT and CDR2 YNNKEL (reference sequence). The CDR3 contains 16 residues. The V gene lost 0 bases and the J gene lost 2 bases, with 13 bases spanning the gap. CDR3 nucleotides: TGTGCCAGCAGCCAAGAGGACGCGGGTGGGCAAGAGACCCAGTACTTC. The encoded protein is CASSQEDAGGQETQYF.

The chain is built from TRBV10-3 and TRBJ2-3; weak D call: TRBD2 (5 bases). With 8 bases removed from V and 2 bases from J, the gap between germline ends came to 11 bases. There are 13 residues in the CDR3. CDR1 ENHRY and CDR2 SYGVKD come from the germline V gene. The CDR3 is CAIALDSTDTQYF. The CDR3 DNA is TGTGCCATCGCACTGGACTCCACAGATACGCAGTATTTT.

As DNA, the CDR3 is TGTGCCAGTAGTCTGCCGGGAGGGGTGAACACCGGGGAGCTGTTTTTT. Its protein product is CASSLPGGVNTGELFF. The V gene is TRBV19, the J gene TRBJ2-2; 8 bases are shared with TRBD2. J was trimmed by 1 base and V by 5 bases; bases with no gene match: 6. CDR3 length equals 16 residues. In germline, CDR1 is LNHDA, CDR2 SQIVND (reference sequence).

The CDR3 reads CSVKRRPAPEETQYF. The CDR3 region has the DNA TGCAGCGTTAAGCGGCGACCCGCCCCTGAAGAGACCCAGTACTTC. This chain links TRBV29-1 with TRBJ2-5, with a weak D call TRBD2 (5 bases). V was clipped by 5 bases and J by 3 bases, with 19 bases between them. This CDR3 has 15 residues. The germline gives CDR1 SQVTM, CDR2 ANQGSEA.

The CDR3 loop reads CASSQNPGQGVDTGELFF. The DNA of the CDR3 is TGTGCCAGCAGCCAAAACCCGGGACAGGGGGTGGACACCGGGGAGCTGTTTTTT. The chain has TRBV3-1 (or the pseudogene TRBV3-2) and TRBJ2-2, with 11 bases fitting TRBD1. Looked up from germline, CDR1 is LGHDT and CDR2 is YNNKEL (reference sequence). The CDR3 length is 18 residues. V gave up 2 bases and J gave up 3 bases; unmatched junction bases: 8.